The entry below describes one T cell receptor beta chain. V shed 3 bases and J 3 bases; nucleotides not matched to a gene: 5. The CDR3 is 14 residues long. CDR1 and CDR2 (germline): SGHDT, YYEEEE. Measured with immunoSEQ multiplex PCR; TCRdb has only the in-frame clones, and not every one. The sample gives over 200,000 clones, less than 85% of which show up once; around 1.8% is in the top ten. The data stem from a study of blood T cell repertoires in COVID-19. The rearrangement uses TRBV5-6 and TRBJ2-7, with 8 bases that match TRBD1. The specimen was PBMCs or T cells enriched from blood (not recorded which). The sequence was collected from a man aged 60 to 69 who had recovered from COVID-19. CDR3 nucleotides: TGTGCCAGCAGCTCCAGGGGGCCAATCTACGAGCAGTACTTC. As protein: CASSSRGPIYEQYF.